The 8 T cell receptor beta chains reported below all come from one sample, sequenced in a study of blood T cell repertoires in COVID-19 (dated by TCRdb to about 2020). Receptor libraries were prepared by the immunoSEQ multiplex PCR assay. TCRdb re-hosts the immuneACCESS table, in-frame sequences only. Its copies lack some clones; in the studies checked, an unresolved V gene accounts for under half of them, and the cause for the rest is not known. The sample contains under 200,000 clones, approximately 86% of them found a single time. Roughly 8.6% of the sample is in the top ten clones. Sequenced: peripheral blood. The receptors were gathered from a man aged 55-75 years with acute or convalescent COVID-19.

This chain uses TRBV24-1 with TRBJ2-7; 8 bases fit TRBD1. Germline V gives CDR1 KGHDR, CDR2 SFDVKD. This CDR3 contains 14 residues. Trimming at V came to 4 bases and at J to 5 bases, leaving 6 bases not matched to a gene. The CDR3 here is CATSDRGQGHEQYF. The DNA of the CDR3 is TGTGCCACCAGTGACCGCGGACAGGGCCACGAGCAGTACTTC.

The genes are TRBV18 and TRBJ1-4; D is unresolved. CDR3 length equals 13 residues. Deletions cut 3 bases from V and 8 bases from J, with 10 bases between. Germline CDR1 and CDR2: KGHSH and LQKENI. The CDR3 protein is CASSPGSGEKLFF. CDR3 nucleotides: TGTGCCAGCTCACCCGGGTCTGGAGAAAAACTGTTTTTT.

This clone appeared a single time. The V call is TRBV5-4, the J call TRBJ2-7, with 7 bases matching TRBD2. V gave up 3 bases and J gave up 5 bases; unmatched junction bases: 8. This CDR3 has 14 amino acids. Per the germline V gene, CDR1 is SGHNT and CDR2 is YYREEE (reference sequence). Here the CDR3 reads CASSSGGEADEQYF. The CDR3 DNA follows: TGTGCCAGCAGCTCTGGGGGGGAGGCGGACGAGCAGTACTTC.

The chain recombines TRBV24-1 with TRBJ1-2; a weak D match, TRBD1 (5 bases). The germline V gene has CDR1 KGHDR and CDR2 SFDVKD. Trimming left V 3 bases short and J 6 bases short, with 16 bases between. The CDR3 consists of 15 residues. CDR3 nucleotides: TGTGCCACCAGTGATCCTGCCCAGGGAGGGGATGGCTACACCTTC. Translating it yields CATSDPAQGGDGYTF.

The V and J genes are TRBV13 and TRBJ2-7; 10 bases are a match to TRBD1. The CDR3 is 15 amino acids. The V segment lost 6 bases and the J segment 1 base; nucleotides outside the gene matches: 6. Germline lookup yields CDR1 PRHDT and CDR2 FYEKMQ (reference sequence). This CDR3 is CASRSGTGASYEQYF. CDR3 bases: TGTGCCAGCAGGTCCGGGACAGGGGCATCCTACGAGCAGTACTTC. The entire variable domain, with the rest obtained from reference TRBV13 and TRBJ2-7, is as follows: AAGVIQSPRHLIKEKRETATLKCYPIPRHDTVYWYQQGPGQDPQFLISFYEKMQSDKGSIPDRFSAQQFSDYHSELNMSSLELGDSALYFCASRSGTGASYEQYFGPGTRLTVT.

The chain carries TRBV18 and TRBJ1-5; TRBD1 is a possible D gene (5 bases). The CDR3 runs to 14 residues. Germline-derived CDR1 and CDR2 are KGHSH and LQKENI. V lost 1 base to trimming and J lost 11 bases, with 15 bases between them. In DNA, the CDR3 is TGTGCCAGCTCACCACAGGGGCGGGATCGGGCCCAGCATTTT. Encoded protein: CASSPQGRDRAQHF.

This clone was recorded only once. The V gene is TRBV10-3, the J gene TRBJ2-4; TRBD1 matches 9 bases. V lost 3 bases, J lost 3 bases, and 6 bases stayed unmatched. The CDR3 consists of 16 residues. In germline, CDR1 is ENHRY, CDR2 SYGVKD. In nucleotides, the CDR3 is TGTGCCATCAGTGATCGGACAGGGGAGAACAAAAACATTCAGTACTTC. Its translation: CAISDRTGENKNIQYF.

The V and J genes are TRBV7-2 and TRBJ2-7; 8 positions agree with TRBD2. V shed 1 base, J shed 2 bases, and the junction held 4 bases outside the gene matches. Germline V lookup: CDR1 SGHTA, CDR2 FQGNSA. The CDR3 spans 15 residues. CDR3 sequence (DNA): TGTGCCAGCAGCTTAGGTCTAGCGGGCCCCTACGAGCAGTACTTC. Its translation: CASSLGLAGPYEQYF.